Presented here are 20 T cell receptor beta chains from one specimen sequenced in a study of regulatory T cells in long-lasting Graves disease. Noted time point: newly diagnosed GD, antithyroid drugs for less than 3 months. From PBMCs, RNA was extracted and then used to make the TCR library. Library construction for TCR beta used iRepertoire HTBI primers and Arm-PCR of CDR3 regions. TCRdb itself ran the multiplex PCR reads through MiXCR, one entry per CDR3 protein. The table includes approximately 350,000 distinct CDR3 sequences, approximately 12% detected once. The same sample was also studied in work on T cells in Graves' hyperthyroidism and ophthalmopathy.

Specimen: peripheral blood mononuclear cells (PBMCs), collected at new diagnosis, from a patient treated with antithyroid drugs. The source of these receptors is a woman aged 18-29 years with Graves disease.

This clonotype was recorded at least ten times. The chain links TRBV20-1 to TRBJ2-2, with 7 positions matching TRBD2. Trimming at V came to 0 bases and at J to 0 bases, leaving 7 bases not matched to a gene. This CDR3 contains 17 residues. Germline CDR1 and CDR2: DFQATT and SNEGSKA (reference sequence). DNA for the CDR3: TGCAGTGCTAGAGATGGGGGGAGGGCCGCGAACACCGGGGAGCTGTTTTTT. It specifies CSARDGGRAANTGELFF.

This clonotype has at least ten counts. CDR3 protein: CSVARNNEQFF. CDR3 DNA: TGCAGCGTTGCGAGGAACAATGAGCAGTTCTTC. This rearrangement joins TRBV29-1 to TRBJ2-1; the D is unclear. V lost 4 bases and J 5 bases, leaving 6 bases between the germline ends. This CDR3 spans 11 amino acids. CDR1 SQVTM and CDR2 ANQGSEA come from the germline V gene.

This clonotype was detected many times. This chain uses TRBV6-1 with TRBJ2-5; TRBD2 matches 7 bases. The CDR3 is 14 amino acids. The J segment lost 4 bases and the V segment lost 7 bases, leaving 9 bases of the junction unmatched. Germline lookup yields CDR1 MNHNS and CDR2 SASEGT. CDR3 loop: CASTPRLAVETQYF. The CDR3 bases are TGTGCCAGCACCCCAAGACTAGCTGTAGAGACCCAGTACTTC.

The V and J genes are TRBV27 and TRBJ2-5; TRBD2 aligns across 10 bases. The CDR3 consists of 16 residues. V lost 8 bases, J lost 5 bases, and 14 bases stayed unmatched. The germline V gene encodes CDR1 MNHEY and CDR2 SMNVEV (reference sequence). Here the CDR3 DNA reads TGTGCCAGCGGAACAGGAGCGGGGGGGCTGGAGGAGACCCAGTACTTC. This codes for CASGTGAGGLEETQYF.

This clonotype was recorded a few times. The chain couples TRBV20-1 to TRBJ1-4; 7 nucleotides line up with TRBD1. This CDR3 spans 14 amino acids. J gave up 7 bases and V 0 bases, and 5 bases lay outside the gene matches. Germline-derived CDR1 and CDR2 are DFQATT and SNEGSKA (reference sequence). CDR3 DNA: TGCAGTGCTAGAGACTACAGGGGAGGTGAAAAACTGTTTTTT. Translated, it gives CSARDYRGGEKLFF.

Many counts were recorded for this clonotype. The chain is built from TRBV20-1 and TRBJ1-2; weak D call: TRBD1 (5 bases). The V end was cut by 3 bases, the J end by 2 bases, with 10 bases between. The CDR3 totals 13 residues. The germline gives CDR1 DFQATT, CDR2 SNEGSKA (reference sequence). The CDR3 here is CSARFGTNYGYTF. In nucleotides, the CDR3 is TGCAGTGCTAGGTTCGGGACGAACTATGGCTACACCTTC.

This clonotype was counted at least ten times. The chain carries TRBV2 and TRBJ1-2; D remains ambiguous. The CDR3 has 11 amino acids. From germline, CDR1 is SNHLY and CDR2 FYNNEI. Trimming took off 6 bases at V and 8 bases at J, with 10 bases between the two ends. The CDR3 DNA reads as TGTGCCAGCAGCCGGAAAAAGGGCTACACCTTC. Its protein product is CASSRKKGYTF. Complete variable domain (other parts from reference TRBV2 and TRBJ1-2): EPEVTQTPSHQVTQMGQEVILRCVPISNHLYFYWYRQILGQKVEFLVSFYNNEISEKSEIFDDQFSVERPDGSNFTLKIRSTKLEDSAMYFCASSRKKGYTFGSGTRLTVV.

This clonotype turned up a few times. The chain uses TRBV27 and TRBJ2-4; TRBD1 is a possible D gene (6 bases). The CDR3 consists of 17 residues. Between the trimmed V and J ends, which lost 5 bases and 2 bases, there was a span of 19 bases. Germline lookup yields CDR1 MNHEY and CDR2 SMNVEV (reference sequence). The CDR3 sequence is CASSPHPAGVTKNIQYF. In nucleotides, the CDR3 is TGTGCCAGCAGTCCCCACCCGGCAGGGGTAACCAAAAACATTCAGTACTTC.

This clonotype was detected many times. The chain has TRBV7-9 and TRBJ2-5; D uncertain. Germline V lookup: CDR1 SEHNR, CDR2 FQNEAQ (reference sequence). The CDR3 is made up of 15 amino acids. V was clipped by 5 bases and J by 1 base, with 14 bases between them. This CDR3 reads CASSPLYGFQETQYF. The CDR3 DNA is TGTGCCAGCAGCCCCCTCTACGGCTTCCAAGAGACCCAGTACTTC. Supplemented by reference TRBV7-9 and TRBJ2-5, the full variable domain reads DTGVSQNPRHKITKRGQNVTFRCDPISEHNRLYWYRQTLGQGPEFLTYFQNEAQLEKSRLLSDRFSAERPKGSFSTLEIQRTEQGDSAMYLCASSPLYGFQETQYFGPGTRLLVL.

This clonotype was observed many times. DNA for the CDR3: TGTGCCAGCGGCCCGGGACAGGGGGACACCGGGGAGCTGTTTTTT. It translates to CASGPGQGDTGELFF. The V gene is TRBV7-6, the J gene TRBJ2-2, with 11 nucleotides matching TRBD1. The V gene's germline CDR1 is SGHVS and CDR2 FNYEAQ. V was clipped by 8 bases and J by 3 bases; unmatched bases: 5. The CDR3 contains 15 residues.

The sample holds many counts of this clonotype. The chain uses TRBV6-2 or TRBV6-3 and TRBJ2-1; 11 bases are a match to TRBD2. This CDR3 contains 17 residues. V shed 0 bases, J shed 8 bases, and the junction held 9 bases outside the gene matches. Germline V gives CDR1 MNHEY, CDR2 SVGEGT. The CDR3 sequence: CASSYSTSGKPVDEQFF. The CDR3 DNA reads TGTGCCAGCAGTTACTCGACTAGCGGGAAGCCGGTCGATGAGCAGTTCTTC.

In this sample, this clonotype turned up many times. Here the CDR3 DNA reads TGTGCCAGCAGCCCACGTAGCGGGTACACCGGGGAGCTGTTTTTT. Residues: CASSPRSGYTGELFF. The chain uses TRBV3-1 and TRBJ2-2; 7 bases are shared with TRBD2. The CDR3 spans 15 residues. V was clipped by 4 bases and J by 3 bases; unmatched bases: 5. CDR1 and CDR2 (germline): LGHDT, YNNKEL (reference sequence).

The V call is TRBV7-3, the J call TRBJ2-1; 7 nucleotides agree with TRBD2. Trimming removed 5 bases from V and 0 bases from J; junction bases left unmatched: 10. The CDR3 is 17 residues long. The germline gives CDR1 SGHTA, CDR2 FQGTGA. The CDR3 loop is CASSRTRSRDSYNEQFF. DNA of the CDR3: TGTGCCAGCAGCAGGACTAGATCTCGAGACTCCTACAATGAGCAGTTCTTC.

In its sample, this clonotype was seen many times. This chain joins TRBV6-5 and TRBJ1-1; 7 positions match TRBD1. The V gene end was trimmed by 2 bases and the J gene end by 1 base; junction bases not matched to a gene: 4. This CDR3 comprises 15 residues. Germline values: CDR1 MNHEY, CDR2 SVGAGI. The CDR3 here is CASSYPGQENTEAFF. The CDR3 DNA is TGTGCCAGCAGTTACCCAGGACAGGAGAACACTGAAGCTTTCTTT.

The genes are TRBV6-5 and TRBJ1-2, with a possible D match to TRBD1 (5 bases). V was shortened by 2 bases and J by 4 bases, with 11 bases between the two germline ends. This CDR3 contains 14 residues. Germline V CDR1 and CDR2: MNHEY, SVGAGI. The CDR3 reads CASSYLGTGYGYTF. The CDR3 nucleotides are TGTGCCAGCAGTTACCTGGGGACGGGCTATGGCTACACCTTC.

This clonotype showed up many times. V and J are TRBV7-2 and TRBJ1-2, with TRBD1 matching over 7 bases. Germline lookup yields CDR1 SGHTA and CDR2 FQGNSA. The length of the CDR3 is 14 residues. Germline trimming cut 1 base from V and 8 bases from J; bases unmatched to any gene: 7. The CDR3 nucleotides read TGTGCCAGCAGCTTAGACAGGGGTTCCGGAGGCTACACCTTC. It translates to CASSLDRGSGGYTF.

This clonotype was seen many times. The chain carries TRBV7-6 and TRBJ2-7, with TRBD1 matching 12 bases. Germline CDR1 and CDR2: SGHVS and FNYEAQ. Losses at the gene ends were 2 bases for V and 4 bases for J; bases not matched to a gene: 12. CDR3 length equals 18 residues. CDR3 nucleotide sequence: TGTGCCAGCAGCTTAATAATGAGGGGACAGGGGGCGTGGTACGAGCAGTACGTC. This gives the protein CASSLIMRGQGAWYEQYV.

This clonotype was counted many times. The rearrangement joins TRBV2 to TRBJ2-7; no definite D call. Trimming stripped 1 base from V and 1 base from J, with 11 bases between. This CDR3 has 15 residues. Germline-derived CDR1 and CDR2 are SNHLY and FYNNEI. The CDR3 sequence is CASSEVGRLSYEQYF. In DNA, the CDR3 is TGTGCCAGCAGTGAAGTGGGCAGGCTGTCCTACGAGCAGTACTTC.

This clonotype was seen a few times. The chain recombines TRBV7-9 with TRBJ1-5, with a possible D match to TRBD1 (5 bases). V was clipped by 3 bases and J by 4 bases, with 10 bases between them. This CDR3 region has 14 residues. The germline CDR1 and CDR2 sequences are SEHNR and FQNEAQ (reference sequence). The CDR3 loop is CASSLGQPNQPQHF. The CDR3 coding sequence is TGTGCCAGCAGCTTGGGGCAGCCAAATCAGCCCCAGCATTTT.

The rearrangement uses TRBV29-1 and TRBJ2-2; possibly TRBD1 for D (6 bases). With 1 base removed from V and 4 bases from J, the gap between germline ends came to 19 bases. The length of the CDR3 is 17 residues. Germline values: CDR1 SQVTM, CDR2 ANQGSEA. CDR3 bases: TGCAGCGTTGAAGGGAAGCCTTTGACAGGACTCACCGGGGAGCTGTTTTTT. Protein: CSVEGKPLTGLTGELFF.